This is a list of T cell receptor beta chains from one sample in a study of cytomegalovirus exposure and HLA in healthy donors. Only in-frame clones appear in the TCRdb table, and some are missing; sequencing was by immunoSEQ multiplex PCR. This table has about 140,000 clones, 66% appearing once. Sequencing used PBMCs. The receptor set was obtained from a woman aged 55-69 years in good health and CMV-seronegative. CDR3s include the opening cysteine and the closing phenylalanine or tryptophan. Each record gives: J gene, clone size, D gene, V gene, CDR3 DNA, CDR3 protein. The D gene is left open where the match is weak. Size values are once, few and many counts, or a class for expanded clones, and some rows have none.

>TRBJ1-2|NA|TRBD1|TRBV29-1
TGCAGCGCTCGAGACAGGGGTTCTGGCTACACCTTC
CSARDRGSGYTF
>TRBJ2-3|NA|NA|TRBV5-1
TGCGCCAGCAGCCCCCTGCTCGGGGGAGATACGCAGTATTTT
CASSPLLGGDTQYF
>TRBJ2-7|NA|NA|TRBV7-9
TGTGCCAGCAGCAATACAGGTACTCAGCAGTACTTC
CASSNTGTQQYF
>TRBJ1-4|NA|NA|TRBV10-1
TGCGCCAGCAGTGAACGCAGAAAGTCAACTAATGAAAAACTGTTTTTT
CASSERRKSTNEKLFF
>TRBJ2-5|NA|TRBD2|TRBV6-1
TGTGCCAGCAGCCCGGGGCCAACTAGCGCCCCGGCCCAGTACTTC
CASSPGPTSAPAQYF
>TRBJ1-2|NA|TRBD1|TRBV7-8
TGTGCCAGCAGCTTAGCGCGGGACAGGGGGTTAAATGGCTACACCTTC
CASSLARDRGLNGYTF
>TRBJ2-7|few|TRBD1|TRBV27
TGTGCCAGCAGTACCCGGGACAGCCTTAGCTCCTACGAGCAGTACTTC
CASSTRDSLSSYEQYF
>TRBJ2-7|NA|NA|TRBV5-1
TGCGCAAGCGGATACAGCTCCTACGAGCAGTACTTC
CASGYSSYEQYF
>TRBJ2-2|NA|NA|TRBV7-9
TGTGCCAGCAGCTTAAAAGCATCCGGGGAGCTGTTTTTT
CASSLKASGELFF
>TRBJ1-1|NA|NA|TRBV19
TGTGCCAGCACAGCGGGGCCATTGGGTTTCTTT
CASTAGPLGFF
>TRBJ2-7|few|TRBD1|TRBV25-1
TGTGCCACCTGGGGGACAGGGATGTACTTC
CATWGTGMYF
>TRBJ1-5|once|TRBD1|TRBV28
TGTGCCAGCAGTCCCACAGGGGGCCCCGGGCCCCAGCATTTT
CASSPTGGPGPQHF
>TRBJ2-7|NA|NA|TRBV9
TGTGCCAGCAGCGTAGTACCTGACAGAGCCTACGAGCAGTACTTC
CASSVVPDRAYEQYF
>TRBJ1-5|NA|NA|TRBV28
TGTGCCAGCAGTTCAGGGGTTGGTCAGCCCCAGCATTTT
CASSSGVGQPQHF
>TRBJ2-5|NA|TRBD2|TRBV19
TGTGCCAGTAGAGGACTAGCGGGAGACGGGCGAGAGACCCAGTACTTC
CASRGLAGDGRETQYF
>TRBJ2-1|NA|TRBD2|TRBV15
TGTGCCACCAGCAGAGAGGGGGGGAGCTCCTACAATGAGCAGTTCTTC
CATSREGGSSYNEQFF
>TRBJ1-6|NA|NA|TRBV6-8
TGTGCCAGCAGTTACCGCGACAGTTATAATTCACCCCTCCACTTT
CASSYRDSYNSPLHF
>TRBJ2-7|NA|TRBD1|TRBV7-9
TGTTCCAGCAGCTCCGGGACAGCGCCCTACGAGCAGTACTTC
CSSSSGTAPYEQYF
>TRBJ2-7|NA|NA|TRBV27
TGTGCCAGCAGCCCATATACGGGACTCGGCTACGAGCAGTACTTC
CASSPYTGLGYEQYF
>TRBJ2-2|NA|TRBD2|TRBV2
TGTGCCAGCAGCTGGGGGGGGTTGGGAGACACCGGGGAGCTGTTTTTT
CASSWGGLGDTGELFF
>TRBJ1-2|NA|TRBD1|TRBV30
TGTGCCTGGAGGGGACGACAGGGACCTATTCCCGGCTACACCTTC
CAWRGRQGPIPGYTF
>TRBJ2-7|NA|NA|TRBV27
TGTGCCAGCAAAGTTCGGACAGAAACCTACGAGCAGTACTTC
CASKVRTETYEQYF
>TRBJ1-4|NA|NA|TRBV7-9
TGTGCCAGCAGCTTAGGACAGCCCTCAACTAATGAAAAACTGTTTTTT
CASSLGQPSTNEKLFF
>TRBJ2-5|NA|TRBD2|TRBV5-8
TGTGCCAGCAGCTTGGGACTAGCGGGGATCCAAGAGACCCAGTACTTC
CASSLGLAGIQETQYF
>TRBJ1-1|NA|NA|TRBV7-2
TGTGCCAGCAGCACAACCCAGGGAGGTTATTCTGAAGCTTTCTTT
CASSTTQGGYSEAFF
>TRBJ1-3|NA|TRBD1|TRBV25-1
TGTGCCAGCCTAGGGACAGGGTCTGGAAACACCATATATTTT
CASLGTGSGNTIYF
>TRBJ1-2|NA|NA|TRBV6-5
TGTGCCAGCAGTACTGCAAACTATGGCTACACCTTC
CASSTANYGYTF
>TRBJ2-1|NA|TRBD1|TRBV7-3
TGTGCCAGCAGCCCCGGACAGGGCCTTCCTTCCTACAATGAGCAGTTCTTC
CASSPGQGLPSYNEQFF
>TRBJ1-6|NA|NA|TRBV7-9
TGTGCCAGCAGGAGGGATAGGGATTCACCCCTCCACTTT
CASRRDRDSPLHF
>TRBJ2-3|NA|NA|TRBV7-2
TGTGCCAGCCTGGACCCGGGGAACACAGATACGCAGTATTTT
CASLDPGNTDTQYF
>TRBJ2-7|few|TRBD2|TRBV5-1
TGCGCCAGCAGCTTGTCTAGCGGGAGTGGCCAATACTACGAGCAGTACTTC
CASSLSSGSGQYYEQYF
>TRBJ1-5|NA|TRBD1|TRBV6-1
TGTGCCAGCCGGACAGGGGACAATCAGCCCCAGCATTTT
CASRTGDNQPQHF
>TRBJ1-2|NA|NA|TRBV29-1
TGCAGCGTTGAAGCCCCCAGCGGAGGCTATGGCTACACCTTC
CSVEAPSGGYGYTF
>TRBJ2-1|once|NA|TRBV5-1
TGCGCCAGCAGCTTGGCATACAATGAGCAGTTCTTC
CASSLAYNEQFF
>TRBJ1-4|few|NA|TRBV28
TGTGCCAGCAGTACTCCCGAGGAAAAACTGTTTTTT
CASSTPEEKLFF
>TRBJ2-3|NA|NA|TRBV12-5
TGTGCTAGTGGTTTGCCCCAGGTCGCGGATACGCAGTATTTT
CASGLPQVADTQYF
>TRBJ1-2|NA|TRBD1|TRBV14
TGTGCCAGCAGCCCACTAGGACAGGTCCAATATGGCTACACCTTC
CASSPLGQVQYGYTF
>TRBJ1-5|once|NA|TRBV27
TGTGCCAGCAGTTTATACCCGCCAGGGCTACAGCCCCAGCATTTT
CASSLYPPGLQPQHF
>TRBJ1-6|NA|TRBD1|TRBV6-6
TGTGCCAGCAGCCCGGGACAGTATAATTCACCCCTCCACTTT
CASSPGQYNSPLHF
>TRBJ1-1|few|TRBD1|TRBV29-1
TGCAGCGTTACCGACAGGGGGAGGAACACTGAAGCTTTCTTT
CSVTDRGRNTEAFF
>TRBJ2-2|NA|TRBD2|TRBV28
TGTGCCAGCAGTTCGACCGGGACTAGCGGGAGTGTTTTCACCGGGGAGCTGTTTTTT
CASSSTGTSGSVFTGELFF
>TRBJ2-3|NA|TRBD2|TRBV6-1
TGTGCCAGCACCGGCCTAGCGGCTAGCACAGATACGCAGTATTTT
CASTGLAASTDTQYF
>TRBJ2-7|NA|NA|TRBV19
TGTGCCAGTAATCCGGAGGCCTACGAGCAGTACTTC
CASNPEAYEQYF
>TRBJ1-1|NA|NA|TRBV14
TGTGCCAGCAGCCAAGTTTATGGGAGCACTGAAGCTTTCTTT
CASSQVYGSTEAFF
>TRBJ1-5|NA|TRBD1|TRBV27
TGTGCCAGCAGTCCGGGACAGGGTTTTTGGGATAGCAATCAGCCCCAGCATTTT
CASSPGQGFWDSNQPQHF
>TRBJ2-7|NA|TRBD2|TRBV7-6
TGTGCCAGCAGCCGTAGCGGGGGGGATAACTACGAGCAGTACTTC
CASSRSGGDNYEQYF
>TRBJ1-1|NA|NA|TRBV19
TGTGCCAGTAGGGCCAGAGAGGGCAGCACTGAAGCTTTCTTT
CASRAREGSTEAFF
>TRBJ2-7|NA|NA|TRBV5-6
TGTGCCAGCAGCTCTACAGGGCCGCGAACCTACGAGCAGTACTTC
CASSSTGPRTYEQYF
>TRBJ2-7|NA|NA|TRBV28
TGTGCCAGCAGTTTGGTTCAGGGGGGCGAGCAGTACTTC
CASSLVQGGEQYF